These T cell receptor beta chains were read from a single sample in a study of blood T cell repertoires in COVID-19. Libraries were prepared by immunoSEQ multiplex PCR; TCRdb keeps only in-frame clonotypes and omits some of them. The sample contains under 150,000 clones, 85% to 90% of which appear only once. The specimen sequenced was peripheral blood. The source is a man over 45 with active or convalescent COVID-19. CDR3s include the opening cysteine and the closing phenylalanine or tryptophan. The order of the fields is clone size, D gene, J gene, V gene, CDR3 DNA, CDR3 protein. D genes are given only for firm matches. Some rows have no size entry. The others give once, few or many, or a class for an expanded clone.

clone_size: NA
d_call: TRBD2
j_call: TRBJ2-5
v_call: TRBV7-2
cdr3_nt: TGTGCCAGCAGCTTAGGAGTTCGGACTAGGGAGACCCAGTACTTC
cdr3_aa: CASSLGVRTRETQYF

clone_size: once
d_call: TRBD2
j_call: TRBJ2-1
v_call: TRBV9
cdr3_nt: TGTGCCAGCAGCGTGACTAGCGGACACTCCTACAATGAGCAGTTCTTC
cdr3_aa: CASSVTSGHSYNEQFF

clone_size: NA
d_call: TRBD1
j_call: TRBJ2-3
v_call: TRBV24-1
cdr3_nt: TGTGCCACCAGGGGGGGGACAGGGGGAGCCACAGATACGCAGTATTTT
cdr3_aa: CATRGGTGGATDTQYF

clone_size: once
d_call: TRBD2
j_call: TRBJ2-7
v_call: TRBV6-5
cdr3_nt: TGTGCCAGCAGCCGGACTAGCGGGCCCTACGAGCAGTACTTC
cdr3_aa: CASSRTSGPYEQYF

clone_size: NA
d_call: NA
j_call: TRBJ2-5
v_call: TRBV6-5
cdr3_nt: TGTGCCAGCACGGCGGCGGGACGAGAGACCCAGTACTTC
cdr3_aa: CASTAAGRETQYF

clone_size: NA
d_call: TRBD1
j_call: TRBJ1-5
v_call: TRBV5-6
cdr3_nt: TGTGCCAGCAGCGTGGGACAGCGCAATCAGCCCCAGCATTTT
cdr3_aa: CASSVGQRNQPQHF

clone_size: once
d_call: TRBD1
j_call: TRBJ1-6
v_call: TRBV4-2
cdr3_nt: TGTGCCAGCAGCCAGGCCCCGGGACAGGGTGAATCACCCCTCCACTTT
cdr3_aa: CASSQAPGQGESPLHF

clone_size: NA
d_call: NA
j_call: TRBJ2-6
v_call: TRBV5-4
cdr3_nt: TGTGCCAGCAGCTCGGTCGCCAACTCTGGGGCCAACGTCCTGACTTTC
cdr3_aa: CASSSVANSGANVLTF

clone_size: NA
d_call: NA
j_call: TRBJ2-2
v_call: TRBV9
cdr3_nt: TGTGCCAGCAGCGTAGGAGGGACCGGGGAGCTGTTTTTT
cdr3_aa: CASSVGGTGELFF

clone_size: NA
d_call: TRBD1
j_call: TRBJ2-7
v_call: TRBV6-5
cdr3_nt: TGTGCCAGCAAATCCCGGGACAGCGCCTACGAGCAGTACTTC
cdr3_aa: CASKSRDSAYEQYF

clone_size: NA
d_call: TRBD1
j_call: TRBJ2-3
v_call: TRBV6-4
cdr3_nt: TGTGCCAGCAGTACCGCGACAGGGGGAGGAAATACGCAGTATTTT
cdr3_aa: CASSTATGGGNTQYF

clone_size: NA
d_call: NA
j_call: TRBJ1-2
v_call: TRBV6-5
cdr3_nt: TGTGCCAGCAGTTACTCCCCGCCAGATGGCTACACCTTC
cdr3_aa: CASSYSPPDGYTF

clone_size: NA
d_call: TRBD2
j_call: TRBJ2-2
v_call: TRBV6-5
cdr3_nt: TGTGCCAGCAGTTACTCGGCCGCGGGAGGGACCGGGGAGCTGTTTTTT
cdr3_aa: CASSYSAAGGTGELFF

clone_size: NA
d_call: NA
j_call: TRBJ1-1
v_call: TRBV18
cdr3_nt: TGTGCCAGCTCACCACGGCCAAATGAAGCTTTCTTT
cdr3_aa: CASSPRPNEAFF

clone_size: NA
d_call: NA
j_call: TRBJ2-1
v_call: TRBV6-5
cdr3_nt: TGTGCCAGCACCAGTAGGGGGAGAACGCGCAATGAGCAGTTCTTC
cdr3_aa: CASTSRGRTRNEQFF

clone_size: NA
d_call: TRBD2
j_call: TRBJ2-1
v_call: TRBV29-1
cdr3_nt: TGCAGCGTCTCGACTAGCGGGAATGAGCAGTTCTTC
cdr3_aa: CSVSTSGNEQFF

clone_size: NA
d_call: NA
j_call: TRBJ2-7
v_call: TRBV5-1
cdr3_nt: TGCGCCAGCAGCTTGGGACAGGCCGAGCAGTACTTC
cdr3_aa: CASSLGQAEQYF